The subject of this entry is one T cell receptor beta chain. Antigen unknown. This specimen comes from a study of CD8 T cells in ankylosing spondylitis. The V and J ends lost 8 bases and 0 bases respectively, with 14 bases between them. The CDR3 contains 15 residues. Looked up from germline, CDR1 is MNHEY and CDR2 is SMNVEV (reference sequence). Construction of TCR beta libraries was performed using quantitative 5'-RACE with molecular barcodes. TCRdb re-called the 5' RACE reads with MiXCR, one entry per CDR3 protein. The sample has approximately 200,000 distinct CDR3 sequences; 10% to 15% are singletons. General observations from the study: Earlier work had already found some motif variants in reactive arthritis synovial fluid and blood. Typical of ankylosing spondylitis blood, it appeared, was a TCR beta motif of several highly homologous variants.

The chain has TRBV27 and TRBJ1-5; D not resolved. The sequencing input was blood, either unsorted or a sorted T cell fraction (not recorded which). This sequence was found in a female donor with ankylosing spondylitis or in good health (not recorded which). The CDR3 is CASALEMNSNQPQHF. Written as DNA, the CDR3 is TGTGCCAGCGCGCTCGAGATGAATAGCAATCAGCCCCAGCATTTT.